The rows below give T cell receptor beta chains drawn from one sample of a study of PD-1 blockade in classical Hodgkin lymphoma. Generated by immunoSEQ multiplex PCR, the TCRdb table keeps only in-frame clones and is missing some. The table has about 110,000 clones, roughly 87% seen once. This material consisted of peripheral blood mononuclear cells (PBMCs), taken before the second cycle of nivolumab. The receptors stem from a human donor with classical Hodgkin lymphoma. Each CDR3 is given with its conserved first and last residue. The D gene is left open where the match is weak. Only some rows state a clone size, as once, few, many or a class for expanded clones.

j_gene	abundance	len	d_gene	v_gene	CDR3nt	CDR3aa
TRBJ2-7	.	13	.	TRBV18	TGTGCCAGCTCACAGTCAGAGTCCTACGAGCAGTACTTC	CASSQSESYEQYF
TRBJ2-2	.	17	.	TRBV11-2	TGTGCCAGCAGCCAACCGATTTACAGGGGGGGCACCGGGGAGCTGTTTTTT	CASSQPIYRGGTGELFF
TRBJ2-3	.	13	.	TRBV6-1	TGTGCCAGCAGTGAAGAGGTCGGGGATACGCAGTATTTT	CASSEEVGDTQYF
TRBJ1-5	.	16	.	TRBV11-2	TGTGCCAGCAGCGGGGGGACAATGCATAGCAATCAGCCCCAGCATTTT	CASSGGTMHSNQPQHF
TRBJ2-1	.	12	.	TRBV5-4	TGTGCCAGCAGCTTGGGTTTTTCTGAGCAGTTCTTC	CASSLGFSEQFF
TRBJ2-1	once	13	TRBD2	TRBV5-1	TGCGCCAGCAGCTTGGGGACTAGCCGTGAGCAGTTCTTC	CASSLGTSREQFF
TRBJ2-3	.	14	.	TRBV4-2	TGTGCCAGCAGCCAAGCCGGGGAGCGGCGTACGCAGTATTTT	CASSQAGERRTQYF
TRBJ2-1	once	14	TRBD2	TRBV2	TGTGCCAGCAGACCAGGACTAGCGGCTCACGAGCAGTTCTTC	CASRPGLAAHEQFF
TRBJ2-1	.	15	.	TRBV6-5	TGTGCCAGCAGTTACTCAGGGTCCAGTCCCAATGAGCAGTTCTTC	CASSYSGSSPNEQFF
TRBJ1-2	.	13	.	TRBV19	TGTGCCAGTAGTTCCTCGGGACACTATGGCTACACCTTC	CASSSSGHYGYTF
TRBJ1-1	once	13	TRBD1	TRBV29-1	TGCAGCGTTGTGGGACAGATGAACACTGAAGCTTTCTTT	CSVVGQMNTEAFF
TRBJ1-5	.	12	.	TRBV11-2	TGTGCCAGCCAAGACGGCAATCAGCCCCAGCATTTT	CASQDGNQPQHF
TRBJ2-3	.	14	.	TRBV15	TGTGCCACCGGAATTTTGGGTAACACAGATACGCAGTATTTT	CATGILGNTDTQYF
TRBJ2-5	.	13	.	TRBV5-1	TGCGCCAGCAGCGCACGTCCGAGGGAGACCCAGTACTTC	CASSARPRETQYF
TRBJ1-2	.	16	TRBD1	TRBV5-1	TGCGCCAGCAGCTTGAACAGGGGTGGGACGAACTATGGCTACACCTTC	CASSLNRGGTNYGYTF
TRBJ2-1	.	13	.	TRBV5-1	TGCGCCAGCAGCTTATCAACCTACAATGAGCAGTTCTTC	CASSLSTYNEQFF
TRBJ1-2	.	14	TRBD1	TRBV7-9	TGTGCCAGCAGCCCCGAAAAACAGGGGTCTGGCTACACCTTC	CASSPEKQGSGYTF
TRBJ2-5	.	15	TRBD1	TRBV7-9	TGTGCCAGCAGCTTACCAACAGGGGGACAAGAGACCCAGTACTTC	CASSLPTGGQETQYF
TRBJ2-7	.	15	.	TRBV6-5	TGTGCCAGCAGTTACTCACCTAGCGTCTCCTACGAGCAGTACTTC	CASSYSPSVSYEQYF
TRBJ2-7	.	17	.	TRBV7-9	TGTGCCAGCAGCTCTATAAGAGCAGAAGTAGACCCCTACGAGCAGTACTTC	CASSSIRAEVDPYEQYF
TRBJ1-1	.	13	.	TRBV7-9	TGTGCCAGCTTCCGAGCACCGAACACTGAAGCTTTCTTT	CASFRAPNTEAFF
TRBJ1-5	.	14	TRBD1	TRBV4-1	TGCGCCAGCAGCTCACAGGGGGCAGGGCAGCCCCAGCATTTT	CASSSQGAGQPQHF
TRBJ2-7	.	18	TRBD2	TRBV27	TGTGCCAGCAGCCTTCTGGCGGGGGGTCTTCGGGGACTCTACGAGCAGTACTTC	CASSLLAGGLRGLYEQYF
TRBJ2-2	.	16	.	TRBV27	TGTGCCAGCAGTCAAGGACAGCCAAGAAGAACCGGGGAGCTGTTTTTT	CASSQGQPRRTGELFF
TRBJ2-2	.	15	TRBD2	TRBV28	TGTGCCAGCACCGGGACTAGCGGGATGCCCGGGGAGCTGTTTTTT	CASTGTSGMPGELFF
TRBJ2-7	.	14	TRBD1	TRBV7-2	TGTGCCAGCAGCATTCCAGGGGGTTCCTACGAGCAGTACTTC	CASSIPGGSYEQYF
TRBJ1-4	.	18	.	TRBV7-9	TGTGCCAGCAGTCGCCAGGGGCCCGCCGTAGGGGTCGTTGAAAAACTGTTTTTT	CASSRQGPAVGVVEKLFF
TRBJ2-3	.	14	.	TRBV5-1	TGCGCCAGCAGCTCCGCGGAAAGGACAGATACGCAGTATTTT	CASSSAERTDTQYF
TRBJ2-3	.	14	.	TRBV19	TGTGCCAGTTCCGGACGGACTCGCACAGATACGCAGTATTTT	CASSGRTRTDTQYF
TRBJ2-1	.	17	TRBD1	TRBV19	TGTGCCAGTAGTATAGATTTAAGGACAGGGTCCTACAATGAGCAGTTCTTC	CASSIDLRTGSYNEQFF
TRBJ1-2	.	14	.	TRBV30	TGTGCCTGGAGTGTACAAGGGATTAACTATGGCTACACCTTC	CAWSVQGINYGYTF
TRBJ1-2	.	15	TRBD1	TRBV27	TGTGCCAGCAGTTTAGCCACAGGGGGCAGATATGGCTACACCTTC	CASSLATGGRYGYTF
TRBJ2-7	once	13	TRBD1	TRBV2	TGTGCCAGCAGTGACAGGGGGCGAGGCGAGCAGTACTTC	CASSDRGRGEQYF
TRBJ2-3	.	13	.	TRBV27	TGTGCCAGCAGTTTATTCGGGACAGATACGCAGTATTTT	CASSLFGTDTQYF
TRBJ2-7	.	13	.	TRBV4-3	TGCGCCAGCAGCCAAGATAGGGGACAACAGCAGTACTTC	CASSQDRGQQQYF
TRBJ1-6	once	15	TRBD1	TRBV14	TGTGCCAGCAGCCAACGAACAGGGGGCGTTTCACCCCTCCACTTT	CASSQRTGGVSPLHF
TRBJ2-2	.	12	.	TRBV6-1	TGTGCCAGCACGGGGAGCACCGGGGAGCTGTTTTTT	CASTGSTGELFF
TRBJ2-1	few	14	TRBD2	TRBV10-3	TGTGCCATCAGTGAGGTACTAGCGACCAATGAGCAGTTCTTC	CAISEVLATNEQFF
TRBJ1-4	.	14	.	TRBV15	TGTGCCACCAGCAGGAGGGGGGGGCTTGAAAAACTGTTTTTT	CATSRRGGLEKLFF
TRBJ2-3	.	14	TRBD1	TRBV10-2	TGCGCCAGCTGGCGGGACAGGGCAGCCGATACGCAGTATTTT	CASWRDRAADTQYF
TRBJ2-1	once	12	.	TRBV1	TGCACCAGCAGCCAAGGCGGAAATGAGCAGTTCTTC	CTSSQGGNEQFF
TRBJ2-1	.	15	.	TRBV4-3	TGCGCCAGCAGCCAAGCGCGAGATCTCTACAATGAGCAGTTCTTC	CASSQARDLYNEQFF
TRBJ2-7	.	16	.	TRBV28	TGTGCCAGCAGTTTTATATCTGGGGGAATGGGGTACGAGCAGTACTTC	CASSFISGGMGYEQYF
TRBJ2-7	.	13	TRBD1	TRBV7-7	TGTGCTAGCAGCCGAGGACAGGGCTACGAGCAGTACTTC	CASSRGQGYEQYF
TRBJ2-1	.	13	.	TRBV4-3	TGCGCCAGCAGCCGCGCCCGGGGCAATGAGCAGTTCTTC	CASSRARGNEQFF
TRBJ2-1	.	18	TRBD2	TRBV7-2	TGTGCCAGCAGCCCCAGAACGACCCCGGGACTAGTAGGTAATGAGCAGTTCTTC	CASSPRTTPGLVGNEQFF
TRBJ2-5	.	14	.	TRBV6-5	TGTGCCAGCAGTTATTCGACGGCCCAAGAGACCCAGTACTTC	CASSYSTAQETQYF
TRBJ1-2	.	16	TRBD1	TRBV7-9	TGTGCCAGCAGCTTAGTCCAGGGGGAGGCGTTCTATGGCTACACCTTC	CASSLVQGEAFYGYTF
TRBJ2-7	.	15	.	TRBV6-5	TGTGCCAGCAGTTACTCCTATAAGGGAACCTACGAGCAGTACTTC	CASSYSYKGTYEQYF